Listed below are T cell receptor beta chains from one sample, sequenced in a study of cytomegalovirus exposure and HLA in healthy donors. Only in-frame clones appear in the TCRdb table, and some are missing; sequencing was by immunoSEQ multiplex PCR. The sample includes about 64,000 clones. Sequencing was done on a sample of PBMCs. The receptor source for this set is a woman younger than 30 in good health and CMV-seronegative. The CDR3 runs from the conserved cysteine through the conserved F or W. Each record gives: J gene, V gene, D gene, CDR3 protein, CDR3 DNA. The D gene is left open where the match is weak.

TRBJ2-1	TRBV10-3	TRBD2	CAISGGGLVGNEQFF	TGTGCCATCAGTGGGGGTGGACTAGTCGGCAATGAGCAGTTCTTC
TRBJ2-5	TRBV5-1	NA	CASSLALPGETQYF	TGCGCCAGCAGCTTGGCCCTACCAGGAGAGACCCAGTACTTC
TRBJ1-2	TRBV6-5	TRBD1	CASSSPGQTYGYTF	TGTGCCAGCAGTTCCCCGGGACAGACCTATGGCTACACCTTC
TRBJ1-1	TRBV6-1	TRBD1	CASSEEEGTGRTEAFF	TGTGCCAGCAGTGAAGAGGAGGGGACAGGGAGGACTGAAGCTTTCTTT
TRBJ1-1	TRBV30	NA	CAWNRGQTEAFF	TGTGCCTGGAACCGAGGACAGACTGAAGCTTTCTTT
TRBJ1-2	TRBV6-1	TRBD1	CAIGRDRAGGYTF	TGTGCCATCGGAAGAGACAGGGCAGGTGGCTACACCTTC
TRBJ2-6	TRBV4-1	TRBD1	CASSQRAGQVLPRSGANVLTF	TGCGCCAGCAGCCAACGGGCGGGACAGGTCTTACCAAGATCTGGGGCCAACGTCCTGACTTTC
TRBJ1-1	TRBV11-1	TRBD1	CASSFPGQDTEAFF	TGTGCCAGCAGCTTCCCCGGACAGGACACTGAAGCTTTCTTT
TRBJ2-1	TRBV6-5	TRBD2	CASSYLLAGGPNEQFF	TGTGCCAGCAGTTACCTACTAGCGGGAGGGCCCAATGAGCAGTTCTTC
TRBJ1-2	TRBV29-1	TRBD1	CSVRGQQGAGYGYTF	TGCAGCGTCCGGGGACAACAGGGGGCGGGTTATGGCTACACCTTC
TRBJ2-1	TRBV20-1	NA	CSAIQYNEQFF	TGCAGTGCCATACAATACAATGAGCAGTTCTTC
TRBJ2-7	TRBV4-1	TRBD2	CASSYSQGGSYEQYF	TGCGCCAGCAGCTATAGTCAGGGCGGGAGTTACGAGCAGTACTTC
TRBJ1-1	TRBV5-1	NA	CASSLLGSKTNTEAFF	TGCGCCAGCAGCTTGTTGGGGAGCAAGACTAACACTGAAGCTTTCTTT
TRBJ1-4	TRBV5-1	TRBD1	CASSLGQGTNEKLFF	TGCGCCAGCAGCTTAGGACAGGGAACTAATGAAAAACTGTTTTTT
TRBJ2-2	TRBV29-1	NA	CSVFEGTGELFF	TGCAGCGTTTTCGAGGGAACCGGGGAGCTGTTTTTT
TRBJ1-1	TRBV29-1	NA	CSVHQGYTEAFF	TGCAGCGTCCACCAGGGCTACACTGAAGCTTTCTTT